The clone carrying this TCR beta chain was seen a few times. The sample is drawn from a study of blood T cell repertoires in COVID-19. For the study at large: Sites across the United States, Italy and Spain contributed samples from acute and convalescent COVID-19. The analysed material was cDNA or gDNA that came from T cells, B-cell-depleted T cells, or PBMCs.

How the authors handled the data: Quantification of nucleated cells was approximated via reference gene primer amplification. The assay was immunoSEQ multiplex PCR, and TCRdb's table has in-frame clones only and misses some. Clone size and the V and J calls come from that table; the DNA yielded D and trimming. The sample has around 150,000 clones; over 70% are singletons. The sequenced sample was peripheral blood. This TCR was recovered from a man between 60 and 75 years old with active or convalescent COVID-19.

The CDR3 spells CASSLGGQGAIYGYTF. The CDR3 nucleotides are TGTGCCAGCAGCCTGGGGGGACAGGGGGCAATCTATGGCTACACCTTC. This sequence joins TRBV7-9 and TRBJ1-2; 12 bases are shared with TRBD1. Germline values: CDR1 SEHNR, CDR2 FQNEAQ (reference sequence). The ends lost 5 bases at V and 4 bases at J; junction bases unmatched: 8. The CDR3 totals 16 residues.